These T cell receptor beta chains were read from a single sample in a study of blood T cells in healthy people across ages. TCRdb re-analysed the 5' RACE reads in MiXCR, keeping a single row per CDR3 protein. This sample yields around 870,000 distinct CDR3 sequences, of which 25% to 35% are seen a single time; around a sixth belongs to the top ten. The sample taken for sequencing was blood. Receptors were obtained from a woman aged 80 or over in good health. The CDR3 runs from the conserved cysteine through the conserved F or W.

j_call v_call cdr3_aa
TRBJ1-2 TRBV5-6 CASSADGTHLGYTF
TRBJ1-1 TRBV4-3 CASSQGGGQGKYTEAFF
TRBJ2-3 TRBV6-5 CASSYSMVPTAARTDTQYF
TRBJ2-7 TRBV11-2 CASTPDTIIFYNEQYF
TRBJ2-7 TRBV28 CASSSMTGDSYEQYF
TRBJ1-1 TRBV12-3/TRBV12-4 CASSLEQGRTEAFF
TRBJ2-1 TRBV7-2 CASSSGRGTSLHEQFF
TRBJ2-3 TRBV20-1 CSAPDRTDTQYF
TRBJ2-3 TRBV2 CASSKGQSRYF
TRBJ1-2 TRBV20-1 CSASGGLYGYTF
TRBJ1-6 TRBV6-5 CASSYSGIGYNSPLHF
TRBJ1-2 TRBV30 CAWSQDRAGGYTF
TRBJ2-1 TRBV5-1 CASSLVQLENEQFF
TRBJ2-5 TRBV20-1 CSARHPGTGGETQYF
TRBJ1-1 TRBV7-2 CASSPGQGYTEAFF
TRBJ2-7 TRBV7-9 CVSSEGTGALSYEQYF
TRBJ1-2 TRBV15 CATSRDLTGSDGYTF
TRBJ1-4 TRBV7-2 CASSLVGAPGEKLFF
TRBJ1-6 TRBV4-3 CASSQDGRAESPLHF
TRBJ2-2 TRBV6-6 CASSYQQQTRELFF
TRBJ1-1 TRBV20-1 CSAREGGSWNTEAFF
TRBJ2-7 TRBV7-2 CASSLDRGTWNEQYF
TRBJ2-7 TRBV6-2/TRBV6-3 CASSQQGLGSYEQYF
NA TRBV5-4 CASSWAGSQGIQYF
TRBJ2-4 TRBV11-2 CASSLTLAKNIQYF
TRBJ2-1 TRBV11-3 CASSLVGGASEQFF
TRBJ2-7 TRBV7-9 CASSLARQSYEQYF
TRBJ1-1 TRBV6-5 CASSLGGGVNTEAFF
TRBJ1-2 TRBV6-5 CASSLGLSGSYTF
TRBJ2-2 TRBV9 CASSGTVGNTGELFF
TRBJ1-1 TRBV7-9 CASSSTGAPNTEAFF
TRBJ2-5 TRBV20-1 CSARWTSGSKETQYF
TRBJ1-2 TRBV7-2 CASSYARSRTGRNGYTF
NA TRBV28 CASSPSGTGDLSGPNYEQYF
TRBJ1-5 TRBV6-2/TRBV6-3 CASSYAGNLSNQPRHF
TRBJ1-1 TRBV3-1 CASSQDWQQWTEAFF
TRBJ1-6 TRBV14 CASSQDMGYNSPLHF
TRBJ1-2 TRBV19 CASTLNSGVGGYTF
TRBJ2-7 TRBV18 CASSLSIEFEQYF
TRBJ2-5 TRBV7-2 CASSPRDREVETQYF
TRBJ1-1 TRBV7-2 CASSLVVGQTEAFF
TRBJ2-5 TRBV27 CASSRLLTGKGETQYF
TRBJ1-6 TRBV12-3/TRBV12-4 CASKRQGVANSPLHF
TRBJ2-6 TRBV9 CASSGAGYSGANVLTF
TRBJ1-1 TRBV7-6 CASSPSSYGTEAFF
TRBJ2-7 TRBV30 CAWSGGGSSYEQYF
TRBJ2-3 TRBV27 CASRPLPPLAGGSTDTQYF